This record looks at one T cell receptor (beta chain) sequence and its context. Original methodology: From reference gene primer amplification, estimates of nucleated cell counts were derived. TCRdb's copy holds only in-frame clones and misses some; the assay was immunoSEQ multiplex PCR. The DNA gave D and trimming, while V, J and clone size come from that table. The sample records 100,000 to 150,000 clones, about 80% being singletons. This sample is part of a study of blood T cell repertoires in COVID-19. The CDR3 sequence is 16 residues long. Looked up from germline, CDR1 is SEHNR and CDR2 is FQNEAQ (reference sequence). The V and J ends lost 1 base and 5 bases, in that order; junction bases with no gene match: 6.

The TCR comes from a man between 65 and 85 years old with acute or convalescent COVID-19. This chain links TRBV7-9 with TRBJ1-5, with TRBD1 matching over 9 bases. Specimen: peripheral blood. CDR3 bases: TGTGCCAGCAGCTTAGGACGGACAGGGGCGGATCAGCCCCAGCATTTT. Its protein product is CASSLGRTGADQPQHF.